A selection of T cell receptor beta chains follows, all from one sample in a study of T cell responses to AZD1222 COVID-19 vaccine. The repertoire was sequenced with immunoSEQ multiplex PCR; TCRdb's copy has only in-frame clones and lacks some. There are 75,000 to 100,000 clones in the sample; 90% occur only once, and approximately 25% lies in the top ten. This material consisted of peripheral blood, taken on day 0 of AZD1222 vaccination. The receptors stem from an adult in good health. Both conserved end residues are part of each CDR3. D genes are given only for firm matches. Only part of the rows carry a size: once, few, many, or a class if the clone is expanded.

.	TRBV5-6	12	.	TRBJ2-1	TGTGCCAGCAGCTTGGAGGGGGTCCGCCAGTTCTTC	CASSLEGVRQFF
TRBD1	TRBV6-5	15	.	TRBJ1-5	TGTGCCAGCAGACTCGGACAGGGAATTTGGCAGCCCCAGCATTTT	CASRLGQGIWQPQHF
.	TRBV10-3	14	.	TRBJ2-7	TGTGCCATCACTCGGCAGGGAAGCGAGTACGAGCAGTACTTC	CAITRQGSEYEQYF
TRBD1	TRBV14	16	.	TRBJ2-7	TGTGCCAGCAGCCACAGACTGGAGGGACAGGAGTACGAGCAGTACTTC	CASSHRLEGQEYEQYF
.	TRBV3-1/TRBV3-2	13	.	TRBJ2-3	TGTGCCAGCAGCCAAGGGGGACCAAGTACGCAGTATTTT	CASSQGGPSTQYF
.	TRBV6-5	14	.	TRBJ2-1	TGTGCCAGCAGTTACGGGGGCCAAGGGGGTGAGCAGTTCTTC	CASSYGGQGGEQFF
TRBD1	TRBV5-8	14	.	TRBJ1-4	TGTGCCAGCCCGCCGACAGGGGAGTACGAAAAACTGTTTTTT	CASPPTGEYEKLFF
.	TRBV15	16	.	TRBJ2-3	TGTGCCACCAGCCGCGACGGGGGCTTGGGCACAGATACGCAGTATTTT	CATSRDGGLGTDTQYF
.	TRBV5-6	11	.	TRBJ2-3	TGTGCCAGCAGCTACACAGATACGCAGTATTTT	CASSYTDTQYF
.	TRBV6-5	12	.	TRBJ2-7	TGTGCCAGCCGGAGGGGGGCGCAAGAGCAGTACTTC	CASRRGAQEQYF
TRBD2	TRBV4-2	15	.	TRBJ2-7	TGTGCCAGCAGCCAGACTAGCGGCGAAATCTACGAGCAGTACTTC	CASSQTSGEIYEQYF
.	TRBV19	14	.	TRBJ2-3	TGTGCCAGTAGTAGTAGCGGAAGCACAGATACGCAGTATTTT	CASSSSGSTDTQYF
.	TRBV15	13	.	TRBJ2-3	TGTGCCACCAGCAGAGATCAACCAGATACGCAGTATTTT	CATSRDQPDTQYF
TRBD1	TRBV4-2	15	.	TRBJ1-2	TGTGCCAGCAGCCTCCCGGGACAGGCTCTGGATGGCTACACCTTC	CASSLPGQALDGYTF
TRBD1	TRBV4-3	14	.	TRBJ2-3	TGCGCCAGCAGCCTGGGACAGAGCACAGATACGCAGTATTTT	CASSLGQSTDTQYF
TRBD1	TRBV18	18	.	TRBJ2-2	TGTGCCAGCTCACCGATCGGGACAGGGGCCCCGAACACCGGGGAGCTGTTTTTT	CASSPIGTGAPNTGELFF
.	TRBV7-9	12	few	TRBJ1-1	TGTGCCTCTGGGGGAGGGGGGACTGAAGCTTTCTTT	CASGGGGTEAFF
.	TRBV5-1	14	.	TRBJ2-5	TGCGCCAGCAGCTATAGCGGAGTGCAAGAGACCCAGTACTTC	CASSYSGVQETQYF
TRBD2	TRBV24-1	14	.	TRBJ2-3	TGTGCCACCAGTCCGGGGGGGGGTACAGATACGCAGTATTTT	CATSPGGGTDTQYF
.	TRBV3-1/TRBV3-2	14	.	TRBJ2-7	TGTGCCAGCAGCCAAGAGGTTAGCACCTACGAGCAGTACTTC	CASSQEVSTYEQYF
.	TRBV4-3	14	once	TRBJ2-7	TGCGCCAGCAGCCAAGAACAGGGAGCGTACGAGCAGTACTTC	CASSQEQGAYEQYF
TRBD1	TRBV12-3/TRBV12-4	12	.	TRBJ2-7	TGTGCCAGCAGCTTTGGGGGGACAGGGGGCTTCTTC	CASSFGGTGGFF
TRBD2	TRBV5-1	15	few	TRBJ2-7	TGCGCCAGCAGCTTGGTGACTAGCGGTACCTACGAGCAGTACTTC	CASSLVTSGTYEQYF
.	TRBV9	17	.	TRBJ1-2	TGTGCCAGCAGCGGGGGAGTTGGGCAGGTACAGGTCTATGGCTACACCTTC	CASSGGVGQVQVYGYTF
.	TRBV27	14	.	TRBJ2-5	TGTGCCAGCAGTTTAGCCGGGCATCGAGAGACCCAGTACTTC	CASSLAGHRETQYF
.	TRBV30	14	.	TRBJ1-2	TGTGCCTGGAGTCCCGGGGACCGCAGCTATGGCTACACCTTC	CAWSPGDRSYGYTF
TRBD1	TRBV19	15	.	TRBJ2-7	TGTGCCAGTAGTATAGAAGGGACAGGGACACGGGAGCAGTACTTC	CASSIEGTGTREQYF
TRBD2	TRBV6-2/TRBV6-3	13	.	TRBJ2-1	TGTGCCAGCAGTACCGGGACTAGCAATGAGCAGTTCTTC	CASSTGTSNEQFF
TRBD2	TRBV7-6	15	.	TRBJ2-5	TGTGCCAGCAGCTTGGGCGGGAGGACCCAAGAGACCCAGTACTTC	CASSLGGRTQETQYF
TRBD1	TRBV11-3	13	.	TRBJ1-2	TGTGCCAGCAGCAAAACAGGGGGCGGCGGCTACACCTTC	CASSKTGGGGYTF
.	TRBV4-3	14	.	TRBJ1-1	TGCGCCAGCAGCCAACGAGACCAGAACACTGAAGCTTTCTTT	CASSQRDQNTEAFF
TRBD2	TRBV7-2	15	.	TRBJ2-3	TGTGCCAGCAGCTCACCTAGCGGAGGGATAGATACGCAGTATTTT	CASSSPSGGIDTQYF
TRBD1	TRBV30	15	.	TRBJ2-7	TGTGCCTGGAGCCTAGGGGGCCGACAGGGGTGGGAGCAGTACTTC	CAWSLGGRQGWEQYF
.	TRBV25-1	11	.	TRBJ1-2	TGTGCCAGCGCCGCTAGGTATGGCTACACCTTC	CASAARYGYTF
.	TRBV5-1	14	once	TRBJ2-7	TGCGCCAGCAGCTACGGACAGAGTTCCTACGAGCAGTACTTC	CASSYGQSSYEQYF